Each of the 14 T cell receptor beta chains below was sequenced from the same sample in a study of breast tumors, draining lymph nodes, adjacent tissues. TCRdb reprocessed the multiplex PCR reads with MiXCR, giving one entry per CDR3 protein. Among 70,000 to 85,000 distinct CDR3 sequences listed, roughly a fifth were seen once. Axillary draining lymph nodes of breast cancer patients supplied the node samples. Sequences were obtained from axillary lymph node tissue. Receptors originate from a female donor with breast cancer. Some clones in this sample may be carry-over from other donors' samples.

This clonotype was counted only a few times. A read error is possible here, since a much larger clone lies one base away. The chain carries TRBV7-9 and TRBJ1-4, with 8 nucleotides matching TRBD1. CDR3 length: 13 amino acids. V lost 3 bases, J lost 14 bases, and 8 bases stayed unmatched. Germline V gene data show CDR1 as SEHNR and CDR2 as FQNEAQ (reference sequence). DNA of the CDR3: TGTGCCAGCAGCTTTGCAGGGGGCCCCCCCCTGTTTTTT. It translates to CASSFAGGPPLFF.

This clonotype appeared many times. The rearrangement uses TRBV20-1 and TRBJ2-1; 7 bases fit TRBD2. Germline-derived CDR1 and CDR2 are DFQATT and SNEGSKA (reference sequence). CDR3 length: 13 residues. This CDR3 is CSALADVGLEQFF. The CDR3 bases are TGCAGCGCCCTAGCGGACGTGGGCCTTGAGCAGTTCTTC.

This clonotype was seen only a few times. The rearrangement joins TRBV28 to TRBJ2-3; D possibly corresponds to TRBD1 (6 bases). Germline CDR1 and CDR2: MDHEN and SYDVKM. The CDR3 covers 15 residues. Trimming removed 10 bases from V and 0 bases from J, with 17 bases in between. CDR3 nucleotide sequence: TGTGCCACAACAGGGACGTGGATTAGCACAGATACGCAGTATTTT. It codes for CATTGTWISTDTQYF. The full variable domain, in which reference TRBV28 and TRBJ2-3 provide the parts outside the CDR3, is DVKVTQSSRYLVKRTGEKVFLECVQDMDHENMFWYRQDPGLGLRLIYFSYDVKMKEKGDIPEGYSVSREKKERFSLILESASTNQTSMYLCATTGTWISTDTQYFGPGTRLTVL.

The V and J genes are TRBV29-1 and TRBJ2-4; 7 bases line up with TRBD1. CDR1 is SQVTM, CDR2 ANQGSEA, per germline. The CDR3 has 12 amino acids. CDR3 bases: TGCAGTATCCGGGACAGAAAAAACATTCAGTACTTC. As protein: CSIRDRKNIQYF. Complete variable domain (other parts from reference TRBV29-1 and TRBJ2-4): SAVISQKPSRDICQRGTSLTIQCQVDSQVTMMFWYRQQPGQSLTLIATANQGSEATYESGFVIDKFPISRPNLTFSTLTVSNMSPEDSSIYLCSIRDRKNIQYFGAGTRLSVL.

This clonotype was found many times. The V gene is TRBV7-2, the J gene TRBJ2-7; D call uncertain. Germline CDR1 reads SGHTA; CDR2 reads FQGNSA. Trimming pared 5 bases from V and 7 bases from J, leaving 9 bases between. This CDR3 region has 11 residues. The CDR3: CASSRLREQYF. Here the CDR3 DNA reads TGTGCCAGCAGCCGGTTGAGGGAGCAGTACTTC.

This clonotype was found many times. CDR3 protein: CASSRLGGKLTDEQFF. For the CDR3, the DNA is TGTGCCAGCAGTCGCCTGGGCGGGAAACTCACCGATGAGCAGTTCTTC. The chain has TRBV19 and TRBJ2-1; possibly TRBD2 for D (6 bases). The ends were cut back, 9 bases at V and 8 bases at J, with 26 bases in the middle. The germline CDR1 and CDR2 sequences are LNHDA and SQIVND (reference sequence). This CDR3 is 16 amino acids long.

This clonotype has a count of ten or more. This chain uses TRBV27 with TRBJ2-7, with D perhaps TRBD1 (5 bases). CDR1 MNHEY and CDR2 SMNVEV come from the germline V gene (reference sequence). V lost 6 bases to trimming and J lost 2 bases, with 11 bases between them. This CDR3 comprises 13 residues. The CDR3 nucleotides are TGTGCCAGCAGGAGTAGGGGCACCTACGAGCAGTACTTC. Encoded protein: CASRSRGTYEQYF.

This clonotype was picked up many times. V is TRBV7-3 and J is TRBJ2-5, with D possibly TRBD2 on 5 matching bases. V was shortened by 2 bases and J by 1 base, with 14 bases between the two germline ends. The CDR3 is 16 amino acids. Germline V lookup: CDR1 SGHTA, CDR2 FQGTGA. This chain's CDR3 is CASSLGQRTSQETQYF. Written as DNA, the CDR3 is TGTGCCAGCAGCTTAGGCCAGCGGACTTCCCAAGAGACCCAGTACTTC.

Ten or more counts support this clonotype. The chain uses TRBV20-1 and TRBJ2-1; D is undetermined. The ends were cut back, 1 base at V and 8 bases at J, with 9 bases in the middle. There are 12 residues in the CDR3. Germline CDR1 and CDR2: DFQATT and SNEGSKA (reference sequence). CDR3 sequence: CSARGPAHEQFF. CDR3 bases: TGCAGTGCTAGAGGCCCGGCCCATGAGCAGTTCTTC.

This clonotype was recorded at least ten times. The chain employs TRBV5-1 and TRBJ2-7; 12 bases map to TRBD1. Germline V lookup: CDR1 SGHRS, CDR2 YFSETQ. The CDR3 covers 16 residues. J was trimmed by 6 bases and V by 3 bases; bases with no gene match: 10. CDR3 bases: TGCGCCAGCAGCTCGGGGGACAGGGGGCAAAAACGCGAGCAGTACTTC. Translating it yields CASSSGDRGQKREQYF.

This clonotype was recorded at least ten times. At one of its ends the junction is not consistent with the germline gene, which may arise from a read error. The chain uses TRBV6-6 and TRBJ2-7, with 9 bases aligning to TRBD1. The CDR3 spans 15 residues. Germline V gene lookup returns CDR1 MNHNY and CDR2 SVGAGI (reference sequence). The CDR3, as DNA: TGTGCCAGCAGTAACTCGGACAGGGGATCTTACGAGCAGTACTTC. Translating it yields CASSNSDRGSYEQYF.

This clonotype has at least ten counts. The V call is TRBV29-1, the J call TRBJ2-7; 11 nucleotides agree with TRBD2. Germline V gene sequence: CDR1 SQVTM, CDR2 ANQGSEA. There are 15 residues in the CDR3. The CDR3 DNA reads TGCACCTACAGGGTTAGCGGGAGGGTCCGTTACGAGCAGTACTTC. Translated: CTYRVSGRVRYEQYF.

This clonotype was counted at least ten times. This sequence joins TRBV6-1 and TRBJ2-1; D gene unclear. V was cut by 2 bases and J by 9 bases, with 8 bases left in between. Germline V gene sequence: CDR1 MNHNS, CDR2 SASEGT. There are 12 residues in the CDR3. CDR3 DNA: TGTGCCAGCAGTGAATCTGAATTTGAGCAGTTCTTC. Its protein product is CASSESEFEQFF.

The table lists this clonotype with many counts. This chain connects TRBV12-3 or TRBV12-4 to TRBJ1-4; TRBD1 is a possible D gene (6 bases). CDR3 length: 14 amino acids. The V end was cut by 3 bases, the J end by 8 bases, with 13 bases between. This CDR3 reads CASSLSGAREKLFF. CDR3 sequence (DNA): TGTGCCAGCAGTTTGTCAGGGGCGAGAGAAAAACTGTTTTTT.